These 22 T cell receptor beta chains were all obtained from the same sample, sequenced in a study of technical replicates of blood from several donors. TCRdb's copy holds only in-frame clones and misses some; the assay was immunoSEQ multiplex PCR. Here the sample spans about 100,000 clones, approximately 96% being singletons. The sequenced material came from T cells isolated from PBMCs. The receptors were gathered from a human donor in good health.

The chain links TRBV5-6 to TRBJ1-5, with a possible D match to TRBD1 (6 bases). Trimming removed 3 bases from V and 2 bases from J, with 15 bases in between. The CDR3 sequence is 16 residues long. Germline CDR1 and CDR2: SGHDT and YYEEEE. The DNA of the CDR3 is TGTGCCAGCAGCTCGGGGTTCGGGGGGCGCAATCAGCCCCAGCATTTT. Translating it yields CASSSGFGGRNQPQHF.

This clone appeared a single time. The chain links TRBV11-3 to TRBJ2-7; 10 nucleotides agree with TRBD1. Germline CDR1 and CDR2: SGHNT and YENEEA. V gave up 5 bases and J gave up 3 bases; unmatched junction bases: 16. The CDR3 has 18 amino acids. The CDR3 DNA reads as TGTGCCAGCAGCCCTTTGATCGGTTCGGGGACAGGGGACTACGAGCAGTACTTC. It is translated as CASSPLIGSGTGDYEQYF.

This clone was counted a single time. This chain links TRBV27 with TRBJ1-1; no reliable D call. V gave up 1 base and J gave up 6 bases, with 12 bases separating them. The CDR3 sequence is 14 residues long. Per the germline V gene, CDR1 is MNHEY and CDR2 is SMNVEV (reference sequence). The CDR3 here is CASSLLYVGSEAFF. The CDR3 DNA follows: TGTGCCAGCAGTTTATTATACGTGGGCTCTGAAGCTTTCTTT.

The V gene is TRBV4-1, the J gene TRBJ2-7; 7 bases match TRBD2. V was pared by 1 base and J by 2 bases, with 5 bases of the junction left unmatched. The germline V gene has CDR1 MGHRA and CDR2 YSYEKL. The CDR3 totals 15 residues. The DNA of the CDR3 is TGCGCCAGCAGCCAAGGGGCCGGGACTACCTACGAGCAGTACTTC. Its protein is CASSQGAGTTYEQYF.

This sequence joins TRBV7-2 and TRBJ1-6; 7 nucleotides align to TRBD1. CDR3 length: 18 residues. With 5 bases clipped from V and 4 bases from J, the junction kept 14 bases outside the gene matches. Looked up from germline, CDR1 is SGHTA and CDR2 is FQGNSA. The CDR3 region is CASSHPLLRDSYNSPLHF. CDR3 DNA sequence: TGTGCCAGCAGCCATCCACTACTCCGGGACAGTTATAATTCACCCCTCCACTTT. Supplemented by reference TRBV7-2 and TRBJ1-6, the full variable domain reads GAGVSQSPSNKVTEKGKDVELRCDPISGHTALYWYRQSLGQGLEFLIYFQGNSAPDKSGLPSDRFSAERTGGSVSTLTIQRTQQEDSAVYLCASSHPLLRDSYNSPLHFGNGTRLTVT.

The CDR3 reads CASSLSDRGSYEQYF. CDR3 coding DNA: TGCGCCAGCAGCTTGTCGGACAGGGGATCGTACGAGCAGTACTTC. This sequence joins TRBV5-1 and TRBJ2-7, with TRBD1 matching over 9 bases. The V segment lost 1 base and the J segment 4 bases; nucleotides outside the gene matches: 6. The CDR3 is made up of 15 amino acids. Germline values: CDR1 SGHRS, CDR2 YFSETQ.

The rearrangement joins TRBV28 to TRBJ1-5; possibly TRBD1 for D (5 bases). Trimming removed 7 bases at V and 5 bases at J, with 12 bases between. CDR3 length equals 13 residues. In germline, CDR1 is MDHEN, CDR2 SYDVKM. CDR3 DNA: TGTGCCAGCACTTCAGGGAATTATCAGCCCCAGCATTTT. Amino acid sequence: CASTSGNYQPQHF.

The rearrangement uses TRBV2 and TRBJ2-7, with TRBD2 matching 10 bases. This CDR3 comprises 14 residues. V trimming: 5 bases; J trimming: 7 bases; junction bases outside the gene matches: 8. Germline values: CDR1 SNHLY, CDR2 FYNNEI. The CDR3 reads CASSLAGAPAEQYF. CDR3 in DNA: TGTGCCAGCAGTCTAGCGGGAGCCCCAGCGGAGCAGTACTTC. The complete variable domain, with remaining parts taken from reference TRBV2 and TRBJ2-7, reads EPEVTQTPSHQVTQMGQEVILRCVPISNHLYFYWYRQILGQKVEFLVSFYNNEISEKSEIFDDQFSVERPDGSNFTLKIRSTKLEDSAMYFCASSLAGAPAEQYFGPGTRLTVT.

This clone appeared once. The chain employs TRBV4-2 and TRBJ1-2, with D possibly TRBD1 on 6 matching bases. This CDR3 comprises 16 residues. Per the germline V gene, CDR1 is LGHNA and CDR2 is YNFKEQ. Trimming removed 1 base from V and 1 base from J, with 13 bases in between. DNA of the CDR3: TGTGCCAGCAGCCAAGGGTCGACAGGCCTTAACTATGGCTACACCTTC. As protein: CASSQGSTGLNYGYTF.

This clone was detected once. This rearrangement joins TRBV19 to TRBJ1-2, with 7 bases that match TRBD1. Looked up from germline, CDR1 is LNHDA and CDR2 is SQIVND (reference sequence). The CDR3 loop spans 16 amino acids. J gave up 4 bases and V 2 bases, and 10 bases lay outside the gene matches. This CDR3 is CASSINRDSAFYGYTF. The DNA for the CDR3 is TGTGCCAGTAGTATAAACCGGGACAGCGCATTCTATGGCTACACCTTC.

V and J are TRBV28 and TRBJ1-3; 8 positions match TRBD1. V lost 4 bases and J lost 2; bases outside the gene matches: 1. Germline lookup yields CDR1 MDHEN and CDR2 SYDVKM. CDR3 size: 14 residues. The CDR3 region has the DNA TGTGCCAGCAGTTCGACAGGGGCTGGAAACACCATATATTTT. Protein sequence: CASSSTGAGNTIYF.

The V call is TRBV28, the J call TRBJ2-2, with 8 bases identical to TRBD1. With 11 bases clipped from V and 6 bases from J, the junction kept 14 bases outside the gene matches. The V gene's germline CDR1 is MDHEN and CDR2 SYDVKM. The CDR3 is made up of 15 amino acids. The CDR3 nucleotides read TGTGCCGGGGGCTCCGGACAGGGACCGCCCGGGGAGCTGTTTTTT. Encoded protein: CAGGSGQGPPGELFF.

The chain combines TRBV29-1 with TRBJ1-2; 12 bases align to TRBD1. V lost 8 bases to trimming and J lost 1 base; unmatched junction nucleotides: 8. The length of the CDR3 is 15 residues. Germline CDR1 is SQVTM and CDR2 is ANQGSEA. CDR3 sequence reads: CSIPGTGGFNYGYTF. CDR3 nucleotide sequence: TGCAGCATCCCCGGGACAGGGGGCTTTAACTATGGCTACACCTTC.

The V call is TRBV11-2, the J call TRBJ1-1, with TRBD1 identical over 7 bases. V shed 5 bases, J shed 4 bases, and the junction held 7 bases outside the gene matches. CDR1 and CDR2 from the germline V gene are SGHAT and FQNNGV. This CDR3 has 14 amino acids. In nucleotides, the CDR3 is TGTGCCAGCAGCCCACGACAGGGAAGCACTGAAGCTTTCTTT. Translated, it gives CASSPRQGSTEAFF.

The CDR3 DNA is TGTGCCAGCAGCACTGCGGGGTCTGGGGCCAACGTCCTGACTTTC. Translated: CASSTAGSGANVLTF. This chain joins TRBV6-6 and TRBJ2-6, with D maybe TRBD2 (6 bases). Trimming removed 6 bases at V and 1 base at J, with 10 bases between. The CDR3 totals 15 residues. In germline, CDR1 is MNHNY, CDR2 SVGAGI (reference sequence).

The chain combines TRBV6-1 with TRBJ2-7; 11 bases are shared with TRBD2. CDR1 and CDR2 (germline): MNHNS, SASEGT. V lost 4 bases to trimming and J lost 3 bases; unmatched junction nucleotides: 8. This CDR3 region has 16 residues. The CDR3 loop is CASSGASGGPLYEQYF. CDR3 in DNA: TGTGCCAGCAGTGGGGCTAGCGGGGGGCCCCTCTACGAGCAGTACTTC.

V gene TRBV6-1 combines with J gene TRBJ1-2, with D possibly being TRBD1 (5 bases). Germline CDR1 reads MNHNS; CDR2 reads SASEGT. V lost 3 bases to trimming and J lost 4 bases, with 9 bases between them. The CDR3 consists of 13 residues. CDR3 amino acids: CASSDDRSYGYTF. The DNA of the CDR3 is TGTGCCAGCAGTGATGACAGATCCTATGGCTACACCTTC.

The chain uses TRBV2 and TRBJ2-5; 10 positions match TRBD1. This CDR3 is built from 13 residues. Trimming cost V 6 bases and J 5 bases; bases outside gene matches: 3. CDR1 and CDR2 (germline): SNHLY, FYNNEI. CDR3: CASRLDRGETQYF. The CDR3 region has the DNA TGTGCCAGCAGACTGGACAGGGGGGAGACCCAGTACTTC. The full variable domain, completed using reference TRBV2 and TRBJ2-5, is EPEVTQTPSHQVTQMGQEVILRCVPISNHLYFYWYRQILGQKVEFLVSFYNNEISEKSEIFDDQFSVERPDGSNFTLKIRSTKLEDSAMYFCASRLDRGETQYFGPGTRLLVL.

The chain joins TRBV19 to TRBJ1-1; no clear D gene. Germline loops: CDR1 LNHDA, CDR2 SQIVND (reference sequence). V lost 5 bases and J lost 4, with 11 bases in between. The CDR3 runs 13 residues. The CDR3 region has the DNA TGTGCCAGTAGTCTCCGGACTATCACTGAAGCTTTCTTT. Amino acid sequence: CASSLRTITEAFF. Looking up the rest from reference TRBV19 and TRBJ1-1 gives the full variable domain: DGGITQSPKYLFRKEGQNVTLSCEQNLNHDAMYWYRQDPGQGLRLIYYSQIVNDFQKGDIAEGYSVSREKKESFPLTVTSAQKNPTAFYLCASSLRTITEAFFGQGTRLTVV.

V is TRBV18 and J is TRBJ1-1; 8 nucleotides align to TRBD1. V was clipped by 4 bases and J by 3 bases; unmatched bases: 4. The CDR3 extends over 14 amino acids. Germline values: CDR1 KGHSH, CDR2 LQKENI. The CDR3 DNA sequence: TGTGCCAGCTCACGGACAGGGTACGACACTGAAGCTTTCTTT. As protein: CASSRTGYDTEAFF.

This sequence joins TRBV5-1 and TRBJ2-7; the match to TRBD1 covers 11 bases. Trimming took 3 bases from V and 5 from J; bases not matched to a gene: 7. From germline, CDR1 is SGHRS and CDR2 YFSETQ. The CDR3 totals 15 residues. The CDR3 DNA follows: TGCGCCAGCAGCTCCGGACAGGGGGCTATTGACGAGCAGTACTTC. It is translated as CASSSGQGAIDEQYF.

CDR3 sequence: CASSDYNKNDRVGETQYF. Here the CDR3 DNA reads TGTGCCAGCAGTGATTATAACAAAAACGACAGGGTTGGAGAGACCCAGTACTTC. The rearrangement uses TRBV25-1 and TRBJ2-5; TRBD1 matches 7 bases. This CDR3 region has 18 residues. With 3 bases clipped from V and 4 bases from J, the junction kept 17 bases outside the gene matches. Per the germline V gene, CDR1 is MGHDK and CDR2 is SYGVNS. The full variable domain, completed using reference TRBV25-1 and TRBJ2-5, is EADIYQTPRYLVIGTGKKITLECSQTMGHDKMYWYQQDPGMELHLIHYSYGVNSTEKGDLSSESTVSRIRTEHFPLTLESARPSHTSQYLCASSDYNKNDRVGETQYFGPGTRLLVL.